The subject of this entry is one T cell receptor (beta chain). Its target is unknown. These data belong to a study of cytomegalovirus exposure and HLA in healthy donors. The PCR was carried out with 60 Vbeta primers and 13 Jbeta primers. The table came from immunoSEQ multiplex PCR; TCRdb's copy has only in-frame clones and leaves some out. Among some 110,000 clones listed, around 65% were seen once. Overall study findings and caveats: Later analysis placed DRB1 highest and HLA-C lowest in TCR association rates, which differed by HLA locus.

Specimen: PBMCs. The receptor comes from a man aged 18 to 35 in good health and CMV-seronegative.

CDR3 residues: CASSSWGGGLAKNIQYF. CDR3 in DNA: TGTGCCAGCAGTTCATGGGGCGGGGGGTTAGCCAAAAACATTCAGTACTTC. This chain links TRBV27 with TRBJ2-4; 8 positions match TRBD2. The CDR3 covers 17 residues. The junction had 8 bases not matched to a gene; V was cut back by 4 bases and J by 0 bases. Germline CDR1 MNHEY, CDR2 SMNVEV (reference sequence).